This is a list of T cell receptor beta chains from one sample in a study of cytomegalovirus exposure and HLA in healthy donors. Only in-frame clones appear in the TCRdb table, and some are missing; sequencing was by immunoSEQ multiplex PCR. The repertoire includes approximately 140,000 clones, 75% to 85% of them detected once, and approximately 2.8% sits in the top ten. The sequenced sample was PBMCs. These receptors came from a female donor in good health and CMV-seronegative. CDR3s leave out the opening cysteine and the closing phenylalanine or tryptophan. Each record gives: J gene, V gene, CDR3 protein.

TRBJ2-7	TRBV29-1	SVEYRDRPSYEQY
TRBJ2-7	TRBV9	ASSVSGGYEQY
TRBJ1-1	TRBV27	ASKKLTGEDTEAF
TRBJ2-1	TRBV5-1	ASSPDTSSSYNEQF
TRBJ2-3	TRBV4-1	ASSQPLRYRDTQY
TRBJ2-1	TRBV19	ASSIGGSLGGNEQF
TRBJ1-4	TRBV2	ASSERRGEEKLF
TRBJ1-5	TRBV19	ASSIAVRTGPQH
TRBJ2-6	TRBV4-1	ASSHKGTGIPGANVLT
TRBJ2-5	TRBV6-5	ASRGGIWETQY
TRBJ2-5	TRBV7-6	ASSLNHQGLRGETQY
TRBJ2-1	TRBV19	ASSITGLAGEREQF
TRBJ2-7	TRBV2	ASSDRTGSYEQY
TRBJ1-1	TRBV7-3	ASSSTGGGEAF
TRBJ2-7	TRBV29-1	SVGLPGQTYEQY
TRBJ1-6	TRBV18	ASSTGLYNSPLH
TRBJ1-5	TRBV5-8	ASSLTGGQPQH
TRBJ2-5	TRBV2	ASSFQGLAEETQY
TRBJ2-5	TRBV5-4	ASSLPGGARETQY
TRBJ1-1	TRBV5-6	ASSLSGTGPGTEAF
TRBJ2-7	TRBV5-1	ASSFPPGTVSYEQY
.	TRBV5-4	ASSFRDYPTYEQY
TRBJ2-2	TRBV9	ASSASGASTGELF
TRBJ1-1	TRBV13	ASSFPGLTTEAF
TRBJ1-2	TRBV4-1	ASSQAVLQDGYT
TRBJ1-4	TRBV19	ASSIGGGGEKLF
TRBJ2-3	TRBV5-1	ASSLEGDGTDTQY
TRBJ1-3	TRBV28	ASSPTQRDTIY
TRBJ1-2	TRBV29-1	SVGRVSAGYT
TRBJ1-2	TRBV30	AWSLNRNSYGYT
TRBJ1-3	TRBV5-6	ASSFRDRVGNTIY
TRBJ2-7	TRBV14	ASSQDERAGLIYEQY
TRBJ1-2	TRBV5-1	ASSFDKPYGYT
TRBJ2-2	TRBV10-2	ASRLRRARSNTGELF
TRBJ1-1	TRBV5-1	ASSLGLGQGALSTEAF
TRBJ2-7	TRBV2	ASREGQGVYEQY
TRBJ2-5	TRBV11-3	ASSLVSQETQY
TRBJ2-3	TRBV7-2	ASSPSGLAGVWPTDTQY
TRBJ1-2	TRBV7-9	ASRPQGAIDGYT
TRBJ1-6	TRBV30	AWRGRLIGANDSPLH
TRBJ2-5	TRBV7-3	ASSLGTRPQETQY
TRBJ2-2	TRBV7-7	ASSLDAVAGELF
TRBJ1-1	TRBV19	ASKQGRRTEAF
TRBJ2-7	TRBV13	ASSGLAGAYEQY
TRBJ2-1	TRBV30	ASSPGLAGVGGYNEQF
TRBJ2-7	TRBV9	ASSVVGGVAEQY
TRBJ1-2	TRBV10-3	AISESTANYGYT
TRBJ1-3	TRBV19	ASSIRQGVGNTIY
TRBJ2-7	TRBV27	ASGPTAAPGYEQY